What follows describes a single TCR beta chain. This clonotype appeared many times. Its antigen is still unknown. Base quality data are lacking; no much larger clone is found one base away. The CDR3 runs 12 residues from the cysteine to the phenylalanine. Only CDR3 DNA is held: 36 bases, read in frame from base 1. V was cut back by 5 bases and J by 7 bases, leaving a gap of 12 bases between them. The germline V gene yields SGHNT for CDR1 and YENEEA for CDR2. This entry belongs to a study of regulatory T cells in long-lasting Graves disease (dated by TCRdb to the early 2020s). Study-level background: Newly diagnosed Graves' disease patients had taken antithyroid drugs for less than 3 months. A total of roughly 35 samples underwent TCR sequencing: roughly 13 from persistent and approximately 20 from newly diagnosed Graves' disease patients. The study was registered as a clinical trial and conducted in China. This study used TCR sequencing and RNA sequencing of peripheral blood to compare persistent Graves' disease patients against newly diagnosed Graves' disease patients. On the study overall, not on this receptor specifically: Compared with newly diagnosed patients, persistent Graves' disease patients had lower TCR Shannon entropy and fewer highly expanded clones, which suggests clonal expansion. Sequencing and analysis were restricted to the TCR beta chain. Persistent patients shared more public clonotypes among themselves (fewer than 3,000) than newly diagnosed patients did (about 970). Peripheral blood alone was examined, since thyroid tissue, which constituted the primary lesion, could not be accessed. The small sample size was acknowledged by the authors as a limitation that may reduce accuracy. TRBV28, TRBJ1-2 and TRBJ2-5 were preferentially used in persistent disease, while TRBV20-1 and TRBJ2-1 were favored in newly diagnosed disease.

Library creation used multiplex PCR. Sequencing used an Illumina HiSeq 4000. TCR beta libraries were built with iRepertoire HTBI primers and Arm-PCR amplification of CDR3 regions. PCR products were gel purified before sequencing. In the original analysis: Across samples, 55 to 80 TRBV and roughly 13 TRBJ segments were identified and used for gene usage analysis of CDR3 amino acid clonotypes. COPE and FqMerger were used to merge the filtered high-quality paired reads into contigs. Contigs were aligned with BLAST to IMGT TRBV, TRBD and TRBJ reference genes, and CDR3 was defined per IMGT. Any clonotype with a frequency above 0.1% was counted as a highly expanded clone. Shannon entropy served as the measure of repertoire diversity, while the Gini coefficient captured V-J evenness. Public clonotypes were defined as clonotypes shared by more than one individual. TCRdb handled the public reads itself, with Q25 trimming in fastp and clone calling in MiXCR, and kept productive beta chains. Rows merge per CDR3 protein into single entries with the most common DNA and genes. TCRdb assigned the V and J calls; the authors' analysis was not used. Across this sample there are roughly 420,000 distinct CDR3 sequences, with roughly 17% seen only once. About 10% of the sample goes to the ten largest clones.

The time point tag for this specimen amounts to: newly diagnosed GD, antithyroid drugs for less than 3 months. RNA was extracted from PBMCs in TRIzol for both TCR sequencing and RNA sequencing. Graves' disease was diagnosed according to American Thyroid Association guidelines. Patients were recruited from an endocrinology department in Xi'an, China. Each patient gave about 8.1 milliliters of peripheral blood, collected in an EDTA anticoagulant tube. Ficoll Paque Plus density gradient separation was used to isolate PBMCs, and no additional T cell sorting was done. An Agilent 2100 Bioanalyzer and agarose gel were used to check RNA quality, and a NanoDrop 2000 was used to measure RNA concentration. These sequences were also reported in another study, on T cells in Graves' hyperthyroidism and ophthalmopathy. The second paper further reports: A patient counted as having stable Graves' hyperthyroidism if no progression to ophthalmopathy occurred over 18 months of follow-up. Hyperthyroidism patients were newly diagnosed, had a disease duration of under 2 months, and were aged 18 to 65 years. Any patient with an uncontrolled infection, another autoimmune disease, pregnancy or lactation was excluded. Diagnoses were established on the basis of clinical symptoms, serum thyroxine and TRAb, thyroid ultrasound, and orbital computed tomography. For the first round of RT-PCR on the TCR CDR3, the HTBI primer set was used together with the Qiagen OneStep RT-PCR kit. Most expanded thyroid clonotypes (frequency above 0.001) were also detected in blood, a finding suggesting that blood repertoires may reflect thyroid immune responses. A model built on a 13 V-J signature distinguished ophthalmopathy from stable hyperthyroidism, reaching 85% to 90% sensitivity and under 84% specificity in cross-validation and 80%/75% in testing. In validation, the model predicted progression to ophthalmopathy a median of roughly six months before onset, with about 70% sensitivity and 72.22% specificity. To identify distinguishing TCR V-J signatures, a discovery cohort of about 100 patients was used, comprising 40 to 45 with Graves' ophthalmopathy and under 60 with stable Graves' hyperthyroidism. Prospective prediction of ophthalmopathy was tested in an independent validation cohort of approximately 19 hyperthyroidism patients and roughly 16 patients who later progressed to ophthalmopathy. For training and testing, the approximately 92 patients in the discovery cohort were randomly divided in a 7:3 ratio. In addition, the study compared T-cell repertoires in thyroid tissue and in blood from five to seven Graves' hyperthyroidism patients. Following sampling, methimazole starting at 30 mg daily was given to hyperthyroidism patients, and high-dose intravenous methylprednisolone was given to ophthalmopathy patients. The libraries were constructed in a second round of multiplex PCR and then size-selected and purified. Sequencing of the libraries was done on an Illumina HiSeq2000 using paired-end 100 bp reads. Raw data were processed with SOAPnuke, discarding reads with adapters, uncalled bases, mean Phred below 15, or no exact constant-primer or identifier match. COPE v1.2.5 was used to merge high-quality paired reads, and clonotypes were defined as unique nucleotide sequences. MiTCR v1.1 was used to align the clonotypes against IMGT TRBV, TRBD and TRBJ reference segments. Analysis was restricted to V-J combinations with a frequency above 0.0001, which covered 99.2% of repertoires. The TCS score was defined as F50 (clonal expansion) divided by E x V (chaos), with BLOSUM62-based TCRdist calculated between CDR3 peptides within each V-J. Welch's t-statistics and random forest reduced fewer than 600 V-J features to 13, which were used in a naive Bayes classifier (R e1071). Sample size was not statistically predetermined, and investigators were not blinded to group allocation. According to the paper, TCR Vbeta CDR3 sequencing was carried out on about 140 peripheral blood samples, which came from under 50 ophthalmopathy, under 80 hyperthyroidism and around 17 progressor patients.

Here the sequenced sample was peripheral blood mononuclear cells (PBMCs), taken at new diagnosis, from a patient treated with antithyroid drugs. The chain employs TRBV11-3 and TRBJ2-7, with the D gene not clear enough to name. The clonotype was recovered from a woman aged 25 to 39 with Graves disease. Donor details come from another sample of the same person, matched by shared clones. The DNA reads TGTGCCAGCAGCACAACCCTGGGGGAGCAGTACTTC. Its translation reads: CASSTTLGEQYF. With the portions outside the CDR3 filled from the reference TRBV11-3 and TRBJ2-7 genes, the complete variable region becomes EAGVVQSPRYKIIEKKQPVAFWCNPISGHNTLYWYLQNLGQGPELLIRYENEEAVDDSQLPKDRFSAERLKGVDSTLKIQPAELGDSAVYLCASSTTLGEQYFGPGTRLTVT.